These T cell receptor beta chains were read from a single sample in a study of shared clonotypes between healthy human individuals. Profiled with immunoSEQ multiplex PCR; TCRdb holds only in-frame clones, not every one. The sample carries 2,100,000 or so clones, approximately 94% recorded once. Sequenced material: naive CD4+ T cells sorted from blood. Receptors originate from a man aged 18 to 29 in good health. Both conserved end residues are part of each CDR3. Each record gives: D gene, J gene, clone size, V gene, CDR3 protein, CDR3 DNA. The D gene is left open where the match is weak. Where a row states a size, it is once, few, many or the class of an expanded clone; other rows omit it.

d_gene: .
j_gene: TRBJ2-2
abundance: .
v_gene: TRBV25-1
CDR3aa: CASSEGGGYRTGELFF
CDR3nt: TGTGCCAGCAGTGAAGGTGGAGGGTACCGGACCGGGGAGCTGTTTTTT

d_gene: .
j_gene: TRBJ1-3
abundance: once
v_gene: TRBV7-2
CDR3aa: CASRAASGNTIYF
CDR3nt: TGTGCCAGCCGAGCAGCTTCTGGAAACACCATATATTTT

d_gene: .
j_gene: TRBJ2-2
abundance: .
v_gene: TRBV5-1
CDR3aa: CASRTVQALNTGELFF
CDR3nt: TGCGCCAGCAGGACGGTGCAGGCTTTGAACACCGGGGAGCTGTTTTTT

d_gene: .
j_gene: TRBJ1-1
abundance: .
v_gene: TRBV10-2
CDR3aa: CASSEFMAEAFF
CDR3nt: TGCGCCAGCAGTGAGTTCATGGCTGAAGCTTTCTTT

d_gene: .
j_gene: TRBJ2-1
abundance: .
v_gene: TRBV6-5
CDR3aa: CASSYLAETYNEQFF
CDR3nt: TGTGCCAGCAGTTACTTAGCGGAGACCTACAATGAGCAGTTCTTC

d_gene: .
j_gene: TRBJ2-1
abundance: .
v_gene: TRBV4-1
CDR3aa: CASSQVAFPEQFF
CDR3nt: TGCGCCAGCAGCCAAGTTGCCTTTCCCGAGCAGTTCTTC

d_gene: .
j_gene: TRBJ2-7
abundance: .
v_gene: TRBV2
CDR3aa: CASTRTTPYEQYF
CDR3nt: TGTGCCAGCACCCGGACTACCCCCTACGAGCAGTACTTC

d_gene: .
j_gene: TRBJ2-7
abundance: .
v_gene: TRBV18
CDR3aa: CASSPTGNSYEQYF
CDR3nt: TGTGCCAGCTCTCCTACAGGGAACTCCTACGAGCAGTACTTC

d_gene: .
j_gene: TRBJ1-4
abundance: .
v_gene: TRBV5-1
CDR3aa: CASSLGGTPTNEKLFF
CDR3nt: TGCGCCAGCAGCTTGGGCGGGACTCCAACTAATGAAAAACTGTTTTTT

d_gene: .
j_gene: TRBJ2-5
abundance: .
v_gene: TRBV19
CDR3aa: CASSTLTGQETQYF
CDR3nt: TGTGCCAGTAGTACATTGACAGGTCAAGAGACCCAGTACTTC

d_gene: TRBD1
j_gene: TRBJ1-3
abundance: .
v_gene: TRBV6-5
CDR3aa: CASSPGTGTGNTIYF
CDR3nt: TGTGCCAGCAGCCCCGGGACAGGGACTGGAAACACCATATATTTT

d_gene: .
j_gene: TRBJ1-4
abundance: .
v_gene: TRBV5-1
CDR3aa: CASSLTGNEKLFF
CDR3nt: TGCGCCAGCAGCTTAACGGGTAATGAAAAACTGTTTTTT

d_gene: TRBD2
j_gene: TRBJ2-2
abundance: .
v_gene: TRBV4-1
CDR3aa: CASSQESRGVDTGELFF
CDR3nt: TGCGCCAGCAGCCAAGAATCGCGGGGGGTCGACACCGGGGAGCTGTTTTTT

d_gene: TRBD1
j_gene: TRBJ1-2
abundance: .
v_gene: TRBV6-6
CDR3aa: CASSYRDRGIAGYTF
CDR3nt: TGTGCCAGCAGTTACCGGGACAGGGGGATAGCAGGCTACACCTTC

d_gene: .
j_gene: TRBJ2-3
abundance: .
v_gene: TRBV7-9
CDR3aa: CASSSTMRGSTDTQYF
CDR3nt: TGTGCCAGCAGCTCAACGATGAGAGGAAGCACAGATACGCAGTATTTT

d_gene: .
j_gene: TRBJ1-2
abundance: .
v_gene: TRBV28
CDR3aa: CASRQTGYGYTF
CDR3nt: TGTGCCAGCAGACAAACAGGGTATGGCTACACCTTC

d_gene: .
j_gene: TRBJ1-2
abundance: .
v_gene: TRBV11-2
CDR3aa: CASSPTGTGLHGYTF
CDR3nt: TGTGCCAGCAGCCCCACCGGGACCGGCCTTCATGGCTACACCTTC

d_gene: .
j_gene: TRBJ2-5
abundance: .
v_gene: TRBV5-4
CDR3aa: CASSFNQGARETQYF
CDR3nt: TGTGCCAGCAGCTTCAACCAGGGTGCCCGAGAGACCCAGTACTTC

d_gene: TRBD1
j_gene: TRBJ2-7
abundance: .
v_gene: TRBV7-9
CDR3aa: CASSGRDSSYEQYF
CDR3nt: TGTGCCAGCAGCGGCCGGGACAGCTCCTACGAGCAGTACTTC

d_gene: .
j_gene: TRBJ1-5
abundance: .
v_gene: TRBV5-8
CDR3aa: CASSSGRGQPQHF
CDR3nt: TGTGCCAGCAGCTCGGGCAGGGGTCAGCCCCAGCATTTT

d_gene: .
j_gene: TRBJ1-2
abundance: .
v_gene: TRBV27
CDR3aa: CASSFAFRGANYGYTF
CDR3nt: TGTGCCAGCAGTTTTGCCTTTCGGGGGGCTAACTATGGCTACACCTTC

d_gene: TRBD1
j_gene: TRBJ2-1
abundance: .
v_gene: TRBV6-5
CDR3aa: CASSYLGQYNEQFF
CDR3nt: TGTGCCAGCAGTTACTTGGGACAGTACAATGAGCAGTTCTTC

d_gene: .
j_gene: TRBJ1-2
abundance: once
v_gene: TRBV10-1
CDR3aa: CASSDSTNYGYTF
CDR3nt: TGCGCCAGCAGCGACAGTACTAACTATGGCTACACCTTC

d_gene: .
j_gene: TRBJ2-3
abundance: .
v_gene: TRBV6-5
CDR3aa: CASSYVAVDTDTQYF
CDR3nt: TGTGCCAGCAGTTATGTAGCGGTGGACACAGATACGCAGTATTTT

d_gene: .
j_gene: TRBJ1-4
abundance: .
v_gene: TRBV30
CDR3aa: CAWSVGGGEKLFF
CDR3nt: TGTGCCTGGAGTGTGGGCGGGGGGGAAAAACTGTTTTTT

d_gene: .
j_gene: TRBJ2-2
abundance: .
v_gene: TRBV4-2
CDR3aa: CASSQDLQGGKAGELFF
CDR3nt: TGTGCCAGCAGCCAAGATCTCCAGGGGGGGAAGGCCGGGGAGCTGTTTTTT

d_gene: TRBD2
j_gene: TRBJ2-2
abundance: .
v_gene: TRBV9
CDR3aa: CASSVEGRDTGELFF
CDR3nt: TGTGCCAGCAGCGTAGAAGGGAGGGACACCGGGGAGCTGTTTTTT

d_gene: .
j_gene: TRBJ2-2
abundance: .
v_gene: TRBV15
CDR3aa: CATSKDRLVAGELFF
CDR3nt: TGTGCCACCAGCAAGGACAGACTTGTAGCCGGGGAGCTGTTTTTT

d_gene: TRBD2
j_gene: TRBJ2-2
abundance: .
v_gene: TRBV5-1
CDR3aa: CASSSLAGGDTGELFF
CDR3nt: TGCGCCAGCAGCTCCCTAGCGGGAGGAGATACCGGGGAGCTGTTTTTT

d_gene: .
j_gene: TRBJ1-1
abundance: .
v_gene: TRBV18
CDR3aa: CASSPIARGIMNTEAFF
CDR3nt: TGTGCCAGCTCACCGATTGCTCGGGGAATCATGAACACTGAAGCTTTCTTT

d_gene: .
j_gene: TRBJ2-5
abundance: .
v_gene: TRBV5-4
CDR3aa: CASSLGGIQETQYF
CDR3nt: TGTGCCAGCAGCTTGGGCGGAATCCAAGAGACCCAGTACTTC

d_gene: .
j_gene: TRBJ1-2
abundance: .
v_gene: TRBV18
CDR3aa: CASSPDGNYGYTF
CDR3nt: TGTGCCAGCTCACCAGATGGTAACTATGGCTACACCTTC

d_gene: TRBD1
j_gene: TRBJ2-7
abundance: .
v_gene: TRBV7-2
CDR3aa: CASSVPGQRRYEQYF
CDR3nt: TGTGCCAGCAGCGTACCGGGACAGAGAAGATACGAGCAGTACTTC

d_gene: .
j_gene: TRBJ1-2
abundance: once
v_gene: TRBV6-6
CDR3aa: CASSDIDSIYGYTF
CDR3nt: TGTGCCAGCAGTGATATTGACAGCATCTATGGCTACACCTTC

d_gene: .
j_gene: TRBJ2-7
abundance: once
v_gene: TRBV9
CDR3aa: CASSLRAEPYEQYF
CDR3nt: TGTGCCAGCAGCTTAAGGGCAGAGCCCTACGAGCAGTACTTC

d_gene: .
j_gene: TRBJ1-3
abundance: .
v_gene: TRBV28
CDR3aa: CASSPGSGNTIYF
CDR3nt: TGTGCCAGCAGCCCGGGCTCTGGAAACACCATATATTTT

d_gene: .
j_gene: TRBJ2-7
abundance: .
v_gene: TRBV4-1
CDR3aa: CASSQALTGLTNEQYF
CDR3nt: TGCGCCAGCAGCCAAGCCCTAACGGGACTCACCAACGAGCAGTACTTC